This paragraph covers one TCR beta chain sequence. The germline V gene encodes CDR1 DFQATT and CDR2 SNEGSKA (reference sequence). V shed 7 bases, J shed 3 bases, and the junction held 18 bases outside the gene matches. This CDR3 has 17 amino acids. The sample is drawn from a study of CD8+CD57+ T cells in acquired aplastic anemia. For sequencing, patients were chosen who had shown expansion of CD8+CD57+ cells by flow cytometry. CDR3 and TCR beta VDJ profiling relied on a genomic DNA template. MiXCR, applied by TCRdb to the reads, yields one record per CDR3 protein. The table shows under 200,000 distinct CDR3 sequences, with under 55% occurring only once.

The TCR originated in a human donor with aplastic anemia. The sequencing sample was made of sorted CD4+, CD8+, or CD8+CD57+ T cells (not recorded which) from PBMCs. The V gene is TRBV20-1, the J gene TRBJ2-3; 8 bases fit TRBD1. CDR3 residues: CSVLDPGGQGRTDTQYF. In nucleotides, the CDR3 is TGCAGTGTTCTTGACCCTGGCGGACAGGGAAGGACAGATACGCAGTATTTT.